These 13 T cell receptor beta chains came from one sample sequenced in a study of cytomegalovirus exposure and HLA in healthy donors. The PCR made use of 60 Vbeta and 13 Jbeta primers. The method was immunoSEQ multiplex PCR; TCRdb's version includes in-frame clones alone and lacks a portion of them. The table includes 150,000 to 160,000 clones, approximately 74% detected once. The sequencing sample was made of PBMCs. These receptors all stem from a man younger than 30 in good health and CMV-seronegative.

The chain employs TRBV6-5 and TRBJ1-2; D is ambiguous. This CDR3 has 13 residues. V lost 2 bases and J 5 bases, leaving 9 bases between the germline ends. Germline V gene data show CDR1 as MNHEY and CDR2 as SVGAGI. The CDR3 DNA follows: TGTGCCAGCAGTTACGCGGCAGAGTATGGCTACACCTTC. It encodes CASSYAAEYGYTF.

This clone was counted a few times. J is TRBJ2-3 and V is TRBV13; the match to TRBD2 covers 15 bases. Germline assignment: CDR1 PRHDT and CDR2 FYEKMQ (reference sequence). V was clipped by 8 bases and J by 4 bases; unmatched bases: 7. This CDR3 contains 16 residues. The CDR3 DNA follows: TGTGCCAGCGGACTAGCGGGGGGGGATAGCGCAGATACGCAGTATTTT. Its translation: CASGLAGGDSADTQYF.

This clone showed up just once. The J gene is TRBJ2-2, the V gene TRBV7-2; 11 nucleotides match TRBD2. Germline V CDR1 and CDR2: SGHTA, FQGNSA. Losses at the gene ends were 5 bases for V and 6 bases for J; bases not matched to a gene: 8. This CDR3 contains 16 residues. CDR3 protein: CASSPTSGGMAGELFF. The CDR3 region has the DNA TGTGCCAGCAGCCCTACTAGCGGGGGCATGGCCGGGGAGCTGTTTTTT.

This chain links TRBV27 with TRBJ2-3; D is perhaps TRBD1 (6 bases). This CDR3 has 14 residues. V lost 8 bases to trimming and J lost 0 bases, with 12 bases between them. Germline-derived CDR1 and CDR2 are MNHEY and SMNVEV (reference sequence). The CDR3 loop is CASGRQVSTDTQYF. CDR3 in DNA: TGTGCCAGCGGCCGACAGGTTAGCACAGATACGCAGTATTTT.

CDR3 sequence: CASSHRTVWDTQYF. The CDR3 DNA reads TGTGCCAGCAGTCACAGGACAGTTTGGGATACGCAGTATTTT. The chain is built from TRBV27 and TRBJ2-3; possibly TRBD1 for D (6 bases). The CDR3 consists of 14 residues. CDR1 is MNHEY and CDR2 is SMNVEV in the germline V gene (reference sequence). Trimming took 5 bases from V and 6 from J, leaving 15 bases between them.

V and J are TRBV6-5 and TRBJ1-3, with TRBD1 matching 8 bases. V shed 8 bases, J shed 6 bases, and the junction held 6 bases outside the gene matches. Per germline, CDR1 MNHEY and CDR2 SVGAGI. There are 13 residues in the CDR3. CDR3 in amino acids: CASRRGHENTIYF. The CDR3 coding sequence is TGTGCCAGCCGCAGGGGGCATGAAAACACCATATATTTT.

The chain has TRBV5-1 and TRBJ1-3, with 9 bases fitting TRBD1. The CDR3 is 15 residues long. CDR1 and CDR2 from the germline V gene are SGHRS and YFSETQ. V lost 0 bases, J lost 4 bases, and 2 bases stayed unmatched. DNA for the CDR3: TGCGCCAGCAGCTTGGTTGGGACAGGGGGAAACACCATATATTTT. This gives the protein CASSLVGTGGNTIYF.

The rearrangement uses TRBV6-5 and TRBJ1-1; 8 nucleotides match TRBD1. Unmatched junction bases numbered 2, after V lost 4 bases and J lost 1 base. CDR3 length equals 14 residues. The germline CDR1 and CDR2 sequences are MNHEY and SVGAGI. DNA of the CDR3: TGTGCCAGCAGTTTCGGACAGGGGAACACTGAAGCTTTCTTT. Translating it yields CASSFGQGNTEAFF.

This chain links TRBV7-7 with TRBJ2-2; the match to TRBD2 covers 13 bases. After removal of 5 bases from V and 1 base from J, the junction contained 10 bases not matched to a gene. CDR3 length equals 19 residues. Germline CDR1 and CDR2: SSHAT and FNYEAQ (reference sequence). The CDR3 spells CASSQDWTSGGLNTGELFF. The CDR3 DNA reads TGTGCCAGCAGCCAGGACTGGACTAGCGGGGGTTTGAACACCGGGGAGCTGTTTTTT. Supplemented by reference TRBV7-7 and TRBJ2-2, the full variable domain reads GAGVSQSPRYKVTKRGQDVTLRCDPISSHATLYWYQQALGQGPEFLTYFNYEAQPDKSGLPSDRFSAERPEGSISTLTIQRTEQRDSAMYRCASSQDWTSGGLNTGELFFGEGSRLTVL.

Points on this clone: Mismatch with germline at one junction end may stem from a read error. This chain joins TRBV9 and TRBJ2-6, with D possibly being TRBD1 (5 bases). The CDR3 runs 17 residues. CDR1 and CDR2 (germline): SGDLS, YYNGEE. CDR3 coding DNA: TGTGCCAGCAGCGAGGCGTTCAGGGAACCTGGGGCCAACGGCCTGACTTTC. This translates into CASSEAFREPGANGLTF.

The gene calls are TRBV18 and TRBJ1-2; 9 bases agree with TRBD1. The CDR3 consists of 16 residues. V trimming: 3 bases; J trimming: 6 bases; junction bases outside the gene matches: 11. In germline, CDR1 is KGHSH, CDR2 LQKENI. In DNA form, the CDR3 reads TGTGCCAGCTCACCTCCTACCGGACAGGGGAGAAATGGCTACACCTTC. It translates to CASSPPTGQGRNGYTF.

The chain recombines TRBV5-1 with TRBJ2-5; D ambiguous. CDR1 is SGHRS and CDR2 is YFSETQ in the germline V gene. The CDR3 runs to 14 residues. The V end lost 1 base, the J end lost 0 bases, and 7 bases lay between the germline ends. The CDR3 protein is CASSLYGYQETQYF. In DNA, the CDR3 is TGCGCCAGCAGCTTGTACGGTTACCAAGAGACCCAGTACTTC. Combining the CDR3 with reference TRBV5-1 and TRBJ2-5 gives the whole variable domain KAGVTQTPRYLIKTRGQQVTLSCSPISGHRSVSWYQQTPGQGLQFLFEYFSETQRNKGNFPGRFSGRQFSNSRSEMNVSTLELGDSALYLCASSLYGYQETQYFGPGTRLLVL.

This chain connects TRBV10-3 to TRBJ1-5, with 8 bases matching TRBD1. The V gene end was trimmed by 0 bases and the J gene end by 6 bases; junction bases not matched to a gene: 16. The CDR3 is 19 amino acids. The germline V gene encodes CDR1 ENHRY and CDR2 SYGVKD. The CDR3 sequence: CAISESINRGLVWGQPQHF. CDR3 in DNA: TGTGCCATCAGTGAGTCGATTAACAGGGGGTTAGTTTGGGGTCAGCCCCAGCATTTT.